These 30 T cell receptor beta chains originate from one sample sequenced in a study of blood T cell repertoires in COVID-19. TCRdb's copy holds only in-frame clones and misses some; the assay was immunoSEQ multiplex PCR. The data show 50,000 to 65,000 clones, with roughly two thirds seen just once and around 54% held by the top ten. The sequencing input was PBMCs or T cells enriched from blood (not recorded which). The receptors originated from an older woman who had been exposed to COVID-19.

The J gene is TRBJ2-3, the V gene TRBV7-8; D not resolved. The CDR3 totals 14 residues. V lost 1 base to trimming and J lost 4 bases, with 9 bases between them. The germline V gene has CDR1 SGHVS and CDR2 FQNEAQ. CDR3 bases: TGTGCCAGCAGCTTAGAGCTAGTGGCAGATACGCAGTATTTT. It encodes CASSLELVADTQYF.

This chain joins TRBV6-1 and TRBJ2-5; 8 nucleotides agree with TRBD2. J was trimmed by 5 bases and V by 0 bases; bases with no gene match: 8. Germline loops: CDR1 MNHNS, CDR2 SASEGT. CDR3 length: 16 residues. The CDR3 nucleotides read TGTGCCAGCAGTGAAGCACCGGGAGGGCCGGGCGAGACCCAGTACTTC. It yields the protein CASSEAPGGPGETQYF.

The J gene is TRBJ2-1, the V gene TRBV6-5, with 7 bases matching TRBD1. Germline V gene lookup returns CDR1 MNHEY and CDR2 SVGAGI. CDR3 length equals 13 residues. Germline trimming cut 5 bases from V and 4 bases from J; bases unmatched to any gene: 2. This CDR3 is CASSRDSYNEQFF. The CDR3 coding sequence is TGTGCCAGCAGTCGGGACAGTTACAATGAGCAGTTCTTC.

The chain has TRBV10-3 and TRBJ2-6; 9 bases are shared with TRBD1. The CDR3 sequence is 18 residues long. CDR1 and CDR2 from the germline V gene are ENHRY and SYGVKD. Trimming took 7 bases from V and 0 from J; bases not matched to a gene: 10. CDR3 nucleotides: TGTGCCATCAACAAGAGGGACAGGGACCCCTCTGGGGCCAACGTCCTGACTTTC. This codes for CAINKRDRDPSGANVLTF.

The chain recombines TRBV18 with TRBJ2-1; 10 nucleotides line up with TRBD2. V lost 0 bases to trimming and J lost 4 bases; unmatched junction nucleotides: 3. Per germline, CDR1 KGHSH and CDR2 LQKENI. The CDR3 totals 16 residues. The CDR3 is CASSPPASGRYNEQFF. CDR3 DNA sequence: TGTGCCAGCTCACCACCGGCTAGCGGGAGATACAATGAGCAGTTCTTC.

The V call is TRBV4-3, the J call TRBJ2-3, with TRBD2 matching 9 bases. Germline lookup yields CDR1 LGHNA and CDR2 YSLEER. Unmatched junction bases numbered 7, after V lost 4 bases and J lost 5 bases. This CDR3 is built from 15 residues. In nucleotides, the CDR3 is TGCGCCAGCAGCCCTTCGGGCGGGAGGGGAGATACGCAGTATTTT. Translation: CASSPSGGRGDTQYF.

The CDR3 here is CASRGTSGGAGSYNEQFF. The CDR3 DNA reads TGTGCCAGCAGAGGGACTAGCGGGGGGGCGGGCTCCTACAATGAGCAGTTCTTC. This chain joins TRBV2 and TRBJ2-1, with 16 bases that match TRBD2. Germline V lookup: CDR1 SNHLY, CDR2 FYNNEI. The CDR3 sequence is 18 residues long. The trim removed 6 bases at V and 0 bases at J, leaving 5 bases unmatched.

The V and J genes are TRBV27 and TRBJ2-6, with 13 bases fitting TRBD2. V shed 4 bases, J shed 0 bases, and the junction held 6 bases outside the gene matches. CDR1 MNHEY and CDR2 SMNVEV come from the germline V gene (reference sequence). The CDR3 contains 19 residues. The CDR3 DNA reads as TGTGCCAGCAGTTCAGGGACTAGCGGGGAGAGCTCTGGGGCCAACGTCCTGACTTTC. This translates into CASSSGTSGESSGANVLTF.

The V gene is TRBV25-1, the J gene TRBJ2-7; 10 bases match TRBD1. The CDR3 extends over 16 amino acids. J gave up 4 bases and V 3 bases, and 9 bases lay outside the gene matches. From germline, CDR1 is MGHDK and CDR2 SYGVNS. The CDR3 sequence: CASSDKTGTGVYEQYF. CDR3 sequence (DNA): TGTGCCAGCAGTGACAAGACCGGGACAGGGGTTTACGAGCAGTACTTC.

The rearrangement uses TRBV7-6 and TRBJ1-4; no clear D. CDR3 length equals 13 residues. Trimming shortened V by 2 bases and J by 4 bases, and 5 bases separated the two germline ends. Germline-derived CDR1 and CDR2 are SGHVS and FNYEAQ. CDR3 residues: CASSLLSNEKLFF. The DNA for the CDR3 is TGTGCCAGCAGCTTATTGAGTAATGAAAAACTGTTTTTT.

The chain employs TRBV10-3 and TRBJ2-5; the match to TRBD2 covers 12 bases. The length of the CDR3 is 16 residues. Trimming at V came to 2 bases and at J to 5 bases, leaving 6 bases not matched to a gene. Germline CDR1 and CDR2: ENHRY and SYGVKD. CDR3 residues: CAISEGLGLAGETQYF. The CDR3 DNA is TGTGCCATCAGTGAGGGTCTAGGACTAGCGGGGGAGACCCAGTACTTC.

J is TRBJ1-1 and V is TRBV7-3; 8 bases align to TRBD1. This CDR3 region has 17 residues. V lost 1 base and J lost 6; bases outside the gene matches: 13. Germline lookup yields CDR1 SGHTA and CDR2 FQGTGA. The CDR3 protein is CASSLKGPTGAFAEAFF. CDR3 coding DNA: TGTGCCAGCAGCTTAAAGGGGCCGACAGGGGCATTCGCTGAAGCTTTCTTT.

This clone was seen a few times. The V and J genes are TRBV4-1 and TRBJ1-4, with 7 positions matching TRBD1. This CDR3 has 17 amino acids. Germline V gene lookup returns CDR1 MGHRA and CDR2 YSYEKL. V dropped 0 bases and J dropped 4; count of bases not matched to a gene: 8. The CDR3 nucleotides are TGCGCCAGCAGCCAAGAAGCAGGGGGGACGGGTAATGAAAAACTGTTTTTT. Translation: CASSQEAGGTGNEKLFF.

This clone showed up just once. V gene TRBV5-4 combines with J gene TRBJ1-2, with TRBD1 as a possible D gene (6 bases). The CDR3 runs to 16 residues. Trimming cost V 2 bases and J 5 bases, with 19 bases left between them. Germline values: CDR1 SGHNT, CDR2 YYREEE (reference sequence). The CDR3: CASSFGSAGAKYGYTF. In DNA, the CDR3 is TGTGCCAGCAGCTTCGGGTCCGCAGGGGCGAAATATGGCTACACCTTC.

The chain couples TRBV19 to TRBJ1-3, with a tentative D call TRBD1 (5 bases). The germline V gene encodes CDR1 LNHDA and CDR2 SQIVND (reference sequence). Trimming removed 3 bases from V and 0 bases from J, with 21 bases in between. CDR3 length equals 19 residues. Here the CDR3 DNA reads TGTGCCAGTAGTATTTTATCCGGGGGTAAAAGAAGCTCTGGAAACACCATATATTTT. Translating gives CASSILSGGKRSSGNTIYF.

The chain combines TRBV5-4 with TRBJ1-1; 9 bases align to TRBD1. The trim removed 4 bases at V and 10 bases at J, leaving 11 bases unmatched. Germline V gene lookup returns CDR1 SGHNT and CDR2 YYREEE (reference sequence). The CDR3 is 14 amino acids. The CDR3 region has the DNA TGTGCCAGCAGCCTCACAGGGGGCGATTGGGGAGCTTTCTTT. It encodes CASSLTGGDWGAFF.

V gene TRBV27 combines with J gene TRBJ1-5; possibly TRBD1 for D (5 bases). Trimming cost V 0 bases and J 0 bases, with 9 bases left between them. This CDR3 region has 16 residues. Germline V lookup: CDR1 MNHEY, CDR2 SMNVEV (reference sequence). In DNA, the CDR3 is TGTGCCAGCAGTTTATCAGGGGAACATAGCAATCAGCCCCAGCATTTT. This translates into CASSLSGEHSNQPQHF.

This clone was detected only once. The gene calls are TRBV28 and TRBJ1-5; no definite D call. Deletions cut 0 bases from V and 15 bases from J, with 9 bases between. The CDR3 covers 11 residues. From germline, CDR1 is MDHEN and CDR2 SYDVKM. The CDR3 DNA is TGTGCCAGCAGTTTATGGGGCGTTTGGCATTTT. Amino acids: CASSLWGVWHF.

V and J are TRBV24-1 and TRBJ2-5; TRBD2 aligns across 7 bases. The germline CDR1 and CDR2 sequences are KGHDR and SFDVKD. After removal of 9 bases from V and 2 bases from J, the junction contained 8 bases not matched to a gene. The CDR3 runs to 14 residues. As DNA, the CDR3 is TGTGCCACCCAGGGTCACGGGGGGCAAGAGACCCAGTACTTC. As protein: CATQGHGGQETQYF.

The rearrangement uses TRBV9 and TRBJ2-1, with D possibly matching TRBD1 (5 bases). Germline V gene data show CDR1 as SGDLS and CDR2 as YYNGEE. The V gene lost 1 base and the J gene lost 4 bases, with 6 bases spanning the gap. The CDR3 runs to 13 residues. CDR3: CASSVRGYNEQFF. For the CDR3, the DNA is TGTGCCAGCAGCGTAAGGGGTTACAATGAGCAGTTCTTC.

The V call is TRBV19, the J call TRBJ1-1, with TRBD1 as a possible D gene (5 bases). Germline CDR1 and CDR2: LNHDA and SQIVND (reference sequence). Deletions cut 6 bases from V and 10 bases from J, with 12 bases between. This CDR3 comprises 11 residues. This CDR3 is CASSLTERAFF. In DNA form, the CDR3 reads TGTGCCAGTAGCCTGACAGAGAGAGCTTTCTTT. The variable domain in full, completed from reference TRBV19 and TRBJ1-1, reads DGGITQSPKYLFRKEGQNVTLSCEQNLNHDAMYWYRQDPGQGLRLIYYSQIVNDFQKGDIAEGYSVSREKKESFPLTVTSAQKNPTAFYLCASSLTERAFFGQGTRLTVV.

The gene calls are TRBV7-2 and TRBJ1-1; D gene uncertain. This CDR3 spans 14 amino acids. V was trimmed by 5 bases and J by 0 bases, leaving 10 bases between them. The germline V gene has CDR1 SGHTA and CDR2 FQGNSA. CDR3 region: CASSPAGLNTEAFF. The CDR3 DNA reads TGTGCCAGCAGCCCAGCAGGCCTGAACACTGAAGCTTTCTTT.

The chain carries TRBV2 and TRBJ1-1; 7 bases map to TRBD1. This CDR3 has 12 residues. CDR1 SNHLY and CDR2 FYNNEI come from the germline V gene. V lost 5 bases, J lost 4 bases, and 1 base stayed unmatched. For the CDR3, the DNA is TGTGCCAGCAGTTACAGGGGCACTGAAGCTTTCTTT. Translating it yields CASSYRGTEAFF.

This clone was detected ten times or more. The chain links TRBV7-9 to TRBJ2-7, with 11 positions matching TRBD2. V lost 3 bases and J lost 6; bases outside the gene matches: 4. The CDR3 covers 14 residues. Germline CDR1 SEHNR, CDR2 FQNEAQ (reference sequence). CDR3 residues: CASSFSGGAVEQYF. The CDR3 DNA sequence: TGTGCCAGCAGCTTTAGCGGGGGGGCCGTCGAGCAGTACTTC.

This chain links TRBV19 with TRBJ2-3, with 9 bases fitting TRBD1. The CDR3 is made up of 17 amino acids. V lost 7 bases and J lost 1; bases outside the gene matches: 12. The V gene's germline CDR1 is LNHDA and CDR2 SQIVND (reference sequence). In DNA, the CDR3 is TGTGCCAGTACCGATAAGGGGACAGGGATGGGCACAGATACGCAGTATTTT. Its protein product is CASTDKGTGMGTDTQYF.

The rearrangement links TRBV7-9 to TRBJ2-2, with a tentative D call TRBD2 (5 bases). Looked up from germline, CDR1 is SEHNR and CDR2 is FQNEAQ (reference sequence). Between the trimmed V and J ends, which lost 3 bases and 1 base, there was a span of 9 bases. This CDR3 comprises 15 residues. The CDR3 DNA is TGTGCCAGCAGCTTCGAGGGCCGGAACACCGGGGAGCTGTTTTTT. Its protein product is CASSFEGRNTGELFF. Full variable domain (remainder filled in from reference TRBV7-9 and TRBJ2-2): DTGVSQNPRHKITKRGQNVTFRCDPISEHNRLYWYRQTLGQGPEFLTYFQNEAQLEKSRLLSDRFSAERPKGSFSTLEIQRTEQGDSAMYLCASSFEGRNTGELFFGEGSRLTVL.

This rearrangement joins TRBV2 to TRBJ2-7; TRBD1 aligns across 11 bases. Germline loops: CDR1 SNHLY, CDR2 FYNNEI. There are 13 residues in the CDR3. The V and J ends lost 8 bases and 3 bases, in that order; junction bases with no gene match: 3. CDR3 in DNA: TGTGCCAGCGGGGACAGGGGGTTCTACGAGCAGTACTTC. Amino acids: CASGDRGFYEQYF.

The chain uses TRBV2 and TRBJ1-5; the match to TRBD1 covers 8 bases. Per the germline V gene, CDR1 is SNHLY and CDR2 is FYNNEI. V lost 10 bases to trimming and J lost 3 bases; unmatched junction nucleotides: 5. The CDR3 totals 13 residues. The CDR3 region has the DNA TGTGCCACCGGCAGGGGGCTCAATCAGCCCCAGCATTTT. The encoded protein is CATGRGLNQPQHF. Full variable domain (remainder filled in from reference TRBV2 and TRBJ1-5): EPEVTQTPSHQVTQMGQEVILRCVPISNHLYFYWYRQILGQKVEFLVSFYNNEISEKSEIFDDQFSVERPDGSNFTLKIRSTKLEDSAMYFCATGRGLNQPQHFGDGTRLSIL.

This chain uses TRBV4-1 with TRBJ2-2, with D unresolved. From germline, CDR1 is MGHRA and CDR2 YSYEKL. The CDR3 has 14 residues. V lost 3 bases and J lost 5, with 10 bases in between. The CDR3 region is CASSQVDLTGELFF. The CDR3 coding sequence is TGCGCCAGCAGCCAGGTAGACTTGACCGGGGAGCTGTTTTTT.

The J gene is TRBJ2-2, the V gene TRBV10-3; D ambiguous. Germline V CDR1 and CDR2: ENHRY, SYGVKD. The CDR3 covers 14 residues. Deletions cut 3 bases from V and 4 bases from J, with 9 bases between. This CDR3 reads CAISESTGTGELFF. CDR3 DNA: TGTGCCATCAGTGAAAGTACCGGCACCGGGGAGCTGTTTTTT.